These 6 T cell receptor beta chains originate from one sample sequenced in a study of beta chain features in type 1 diabetes. The authors reverse transcribed all of the isolated RNA, so sequencing captured expressed TCRB transcripts. TCRdb keeps only in-frame clones here, not all; method: immunoSEQ multiplex PCR. The sample lists 120,000 or so clones, around a sixth seen once, with roughly 2.6% in the top ten. What these receptors recognize is not known. General observations from the study: TCRB CDR3s were moderately but significantly shorter in Type 1 diabetes patients in all four CD4+ subsets.

Material: central memory CD4+ T cells from blood. Every receptor here comes from a young man with type 1 diabetes.

The chain uses TRBV28 and TRBJ2-7; D unclear. Between the trimmed V and J ends, which lost 9 bases and 2 bases, there was a span of 20 bases. Germline V CDR1 and CDR2: MDHEN, SYDVKM. The CDR3 is 15 residues long. Written as DNA, the CDR3 is TGTGCCAGTACCGATTCTGGACGTCCAACCTACGAGCAGTACTTC. Its protein product is CASTDSGRPTYEQYF. The whole variable domain, remainder taken from reference TRBV28 and TRBJ2-7, is DVKVTQSSRYLVKRTGEKVFLECVQDMDHENMFWYRQDPGLGLRLIYFSYDVKMKEKGDIPEGYSVSREKKERFSLILESASTNQTSMYLCASTDSGRPTYEQYFGPGTRLTVT.

The table lists this clone with a few counts. The chain has TRBV7-2 and TRBJ1-6; D is ambiguous. Per the germline V gene, CDR1 is SGHTA and CDR2 is FQGNSA. The CDR3 loop spans 19 amino acids. The germline V and J ends were trimmed by 0 bases and 2 bases, with 17 bases remaining between them. CDR3 sequence (DNA): TGTGCCAGCAGCTTAGCGGGCAGGCCTACCGAAACCTATAATTCACCCCTCCACTTT. This sequence encodes CASSLAGRPTETYNSPLHF.

The chain links TRBV4-2 to TRBJ2-5, with TRBD2 matching 7 bases. V lost 0 bases and J lost 1; bases outside the gene matches: 5. The CDR3 runs 16 residues. Per the germline V gene, CDR1 is LGHNA and CDR2 is YNFKEQ. CDR3 nucleotides: TGTGCCAGCAGCCAAGATTTGGCTAGCGGCCAAGAGACCCAGTACTTC. This translates into CASSQDLASGQETQYF.

Of note for this clone: This could be a read error, since a much larger clone is one nucleotide away. This sample also contains other DNA sequences that code for the same CDR3. The rearrangement uses TRBV29-1 and TRBJ2-4; D could derive from TRBD1 or TRBD2 (5 bases each). CDR3 length: 16 residues. Germline V gene data show CDR1 as SQVTM and CDR2 as ANQGSEA. Trimming took 4 bases from V and 3 from J, leaving 19 bases between them. The CDR3 region has the DNA TGCAGCGTTGGGGGACGAGGGGAAGACGGCAAAAACATTCAGTACTTC. Translating it yields CSVGGRGEDGKNIQYF.

In its sample, this clone was seen a few times. The chain links TRBV7-8 to TRBJ2-1, with 9 bases lining up with TRBD2. Losses at the gene ends were 5 bases for V and 8 bases for J; bases not matched to a gene: 4. The CDR3 has 13 amino acids. Germline CDR1 is SGHVS and CDR2 is FQNEAQ. The CDR3 nucleotides read TGTGCCAGCAGCATGGGACTAGCCCATGAGCAGTTCTTC. Protein: CASSMGLAHEQFF.

The chain couples TRBV2 to TRBJ2-1; D gene ambiguous. This CDR3 has 12 amino acids. V lost 7 bases, J lost 4 bases, and 8 bases lay in between. Germline loops: CDR1 SNHLY, CDR2 FYNNEI. The CDR3 sequence is CASKRRYNEQFF. CDR3 coding DNA: TGTGCCAGCAAAAGAAGGTACAATGAGCAGTTCTTC.